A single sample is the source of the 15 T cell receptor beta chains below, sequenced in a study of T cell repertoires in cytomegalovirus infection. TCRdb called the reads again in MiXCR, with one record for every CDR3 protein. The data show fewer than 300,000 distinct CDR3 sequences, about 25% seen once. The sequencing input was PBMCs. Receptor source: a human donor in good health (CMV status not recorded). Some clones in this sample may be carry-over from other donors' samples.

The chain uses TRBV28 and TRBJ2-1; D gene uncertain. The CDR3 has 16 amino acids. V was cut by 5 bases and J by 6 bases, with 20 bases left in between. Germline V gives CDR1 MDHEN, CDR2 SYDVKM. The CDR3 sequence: CASSPETRVIPNEQFF. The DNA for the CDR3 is TGTGCCAGCAGTCCGGAGACAAGGGTTATTCCCAATGAGCAGTTCTTC.

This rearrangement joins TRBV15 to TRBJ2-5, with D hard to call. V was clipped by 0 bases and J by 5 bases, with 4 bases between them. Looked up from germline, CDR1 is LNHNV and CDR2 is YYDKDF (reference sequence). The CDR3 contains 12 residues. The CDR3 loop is CATSRDAETQYF. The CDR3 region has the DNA TGTGCCACCAGCAGAGATGCGGAGACCCAGTACTTC.

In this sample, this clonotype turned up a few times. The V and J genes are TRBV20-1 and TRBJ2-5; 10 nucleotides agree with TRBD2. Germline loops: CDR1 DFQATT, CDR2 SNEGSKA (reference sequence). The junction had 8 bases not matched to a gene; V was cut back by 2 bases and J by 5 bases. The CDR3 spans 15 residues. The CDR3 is CSARIAGGLGETQYF. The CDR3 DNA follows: TGCAGTGCTAGAATAGCGGGGGGCCTAGGGGAGACCCAGTACTTC.

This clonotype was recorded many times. CDR3 residues: CASSLSLTGGNEKLFF. CDR3 bases: TGTGCCAGCAGCTTATCCCTGACAGGGGGGAATGAAAAACTGTTTTTT. V and J are TRBV11-2 and TRBJ1-4, with 9 bases matching TRBD1. This CDR3 has 16 residues. The ends lost 2 bases at V and 5 bases at J; junction bases unmatched: 6. The V gene's germline CDR1 is SGHAT and CDR2 FQNNGV.

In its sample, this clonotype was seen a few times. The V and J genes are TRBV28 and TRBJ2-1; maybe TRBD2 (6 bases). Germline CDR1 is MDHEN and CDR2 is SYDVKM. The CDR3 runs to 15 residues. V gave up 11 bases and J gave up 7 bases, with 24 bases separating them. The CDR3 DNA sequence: TGTGCCTCAACGATCGGGGGAGTTTGGGGGAATGAGCAGTTCTTC. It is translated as CASTIGGVWGNEQFF.

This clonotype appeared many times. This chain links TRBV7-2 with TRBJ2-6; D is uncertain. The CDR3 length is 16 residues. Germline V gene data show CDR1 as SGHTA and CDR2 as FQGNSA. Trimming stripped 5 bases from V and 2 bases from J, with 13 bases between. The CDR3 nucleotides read TGTGCCAGCAGCCTCCAGCTAGGGACTGGGGCCAACGTCCTGACTTTC. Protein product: CASSLQLGTGANVLTF. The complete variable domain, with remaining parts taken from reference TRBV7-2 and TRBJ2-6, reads GAGVSQSPSNKVTEKGKDVELRCDPISGHTALYWYRQSLGQGLEFLIYFQGNSAPDKSGLPSDRFSAERTGGSVSTLTIQRTQQEDSAVYLCASSLQLGTGANVLTFGAGSRLTVL.

This CDR3 reads CATGGASGANVLTF. CDR3 in DNA: TGTGCCACCGGTGGGGCATCTGGGGCCAACGTCCTGACTTTC. This sequence joins TRBV15 and TRBJ2-6; D is possibly TRBD1 (5 bases). The CDR3 sequence is 14 residues long. Germline-derived CDR1 and CDR2 are LNHNV and YYDKDF (reference sequence). Trimming took off 8 bases at V and 1 base at J, with 9 bases between the two ends.

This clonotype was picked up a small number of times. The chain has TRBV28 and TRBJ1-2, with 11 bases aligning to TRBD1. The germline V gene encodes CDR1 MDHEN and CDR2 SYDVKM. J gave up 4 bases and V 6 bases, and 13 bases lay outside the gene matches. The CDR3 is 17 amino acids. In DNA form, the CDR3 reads TGTGCCAGCAGAAAACTCCGGGACAGGGGGAACGGCTATGGCTACACCTTC. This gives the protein CASRKLRDRGNGYGYTF.

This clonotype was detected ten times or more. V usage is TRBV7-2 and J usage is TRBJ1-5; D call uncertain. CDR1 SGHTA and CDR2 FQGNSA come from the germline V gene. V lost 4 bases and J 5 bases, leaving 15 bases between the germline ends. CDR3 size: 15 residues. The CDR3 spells CASSYRGMEYQPQHF. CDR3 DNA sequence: TGTGCCAGCAGCTACCGGGGTATGGAGTATCAGCCCCAGCATTTT.

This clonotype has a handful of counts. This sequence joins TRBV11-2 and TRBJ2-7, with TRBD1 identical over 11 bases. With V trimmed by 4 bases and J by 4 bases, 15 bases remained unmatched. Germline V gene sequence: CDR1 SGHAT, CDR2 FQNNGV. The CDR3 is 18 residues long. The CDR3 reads CASSSLGGRTGGAYEQYF. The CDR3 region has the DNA TGTGCCAGCAGCTCGCTTGGAGGGAGGACAGGGGGCGCGTACGAGCAGTACTTC. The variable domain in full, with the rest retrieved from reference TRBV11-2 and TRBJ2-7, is EAGVAQSPRYKIIEKRQSVAFWCNPISGHATLYWYQQILGQGPKLLIQFQNNGVVDDSQLPKDRFSAERLKGVDSTLKIQPAKLEDSAVYLCASSSLGGRTGGAYEQYFGPGTRLTVT.

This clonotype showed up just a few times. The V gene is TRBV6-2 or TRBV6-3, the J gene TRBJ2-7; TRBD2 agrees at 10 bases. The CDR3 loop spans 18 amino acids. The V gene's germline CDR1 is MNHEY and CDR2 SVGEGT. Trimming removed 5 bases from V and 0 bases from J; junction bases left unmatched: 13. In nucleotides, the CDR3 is TGTGCCAGCAGTCGTAGCGGGAGGCTCAAAGGTAACTCCTACGAGCAGTACTTC. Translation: CASSRSGRLKGNSYEQYF.

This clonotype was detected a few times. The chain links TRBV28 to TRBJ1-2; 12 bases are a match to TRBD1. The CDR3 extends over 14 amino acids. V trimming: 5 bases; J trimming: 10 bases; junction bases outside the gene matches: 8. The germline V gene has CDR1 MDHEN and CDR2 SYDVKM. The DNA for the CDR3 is TGTGCCAGCAGTACACCCGGGACAGGGGGCGACTACACCTTC. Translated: CASSTPGTGGDYTF.

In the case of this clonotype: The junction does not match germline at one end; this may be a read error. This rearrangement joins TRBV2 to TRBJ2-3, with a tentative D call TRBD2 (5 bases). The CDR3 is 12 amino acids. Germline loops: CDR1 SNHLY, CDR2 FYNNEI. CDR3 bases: TGTGCCAGCACTGAACGGGGAGATACGCAGTATTTT. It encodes CASTERGDTQYF.

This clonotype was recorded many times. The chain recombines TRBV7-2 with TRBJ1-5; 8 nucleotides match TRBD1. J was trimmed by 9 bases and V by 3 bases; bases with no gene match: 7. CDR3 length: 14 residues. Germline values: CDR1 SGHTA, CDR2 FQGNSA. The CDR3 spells CASSFGQGSGPQHF. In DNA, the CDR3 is TGTGCCAGCAGCTTCGGACAGGGCTCGGGGCCCCAGCATTTT.

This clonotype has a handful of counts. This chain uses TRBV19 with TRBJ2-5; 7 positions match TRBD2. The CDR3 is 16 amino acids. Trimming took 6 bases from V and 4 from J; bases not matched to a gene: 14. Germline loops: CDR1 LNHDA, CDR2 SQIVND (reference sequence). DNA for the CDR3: TGTGCCAGTAGGGGGTCGGGCTCCCCGGGGGGAGAGACCCAGTACTTC. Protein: CASRGSGSPGGETQYF.